The T cell receptor (beta chain) described here comes from a study of blood T cell repertoires in COVID-19. At the level of the study: Samples taken during acute and convalescent COVID-19 were collected in the United States, Italy and Spain. T cells, B-cell-depleted T cells, or PBMCs supplied cDNA or gDNA.

How the authors handled the data: Estimated nucleated cell counts came from reference gene primer amplification. The data were produced by immunoSEQ multiplex PCR, yet TCRdb's version contains in-frame clones alone and is incomplete. D and trimming come from the DNA, and the V and J calls and clone size come from that table. The data contain 250,000 to 300,000 clones, 85% to 90% of them singletons. Germline lookup yields CDR1 SGHTA and CDR2 FQGNSA. This CDR3 has 12 amino acids. Trimming took off 5 bases at V and 7 bases at J, with 9 bases between the two ends. The J gene is TRBJ1-5, the V gene TRBV7-2; D ambiguous. The receptor was isolated from a woman between 40 and 55 years old with acute or convalescent COVID-19. The sequencing sample was made of peripheral blood. CDR3 nucleotides: TGTGCCAGCAGCCTAAATCACCAGCCCCAGCATTTT. Translated, it gives CASSLNHQPQHF.